The sequence of this T cell receptor beta chain was determined in a study of identical twins. Study conclusions and caveats: Cross-sectional statistical analysis was relied on for the conclusions, without the same donors being followed. Twin pairs had excess sharing that was weaker in beta out-of-frame sequences. Models predicted less out-of-frame TCR alpha sharing in monozygotic twins than was found. When twins shared out-of-frame alpha sequences, those sequences had excess low generation probability.

V lost 8 bases and J lost 3; bases outside the gene matches: 9. The CDR3 is made up of 15 amino acids. Germline loops: CDR1 SNHLY, CDR2 FYNNEI. TCRdb passed the 5' RACE reads through MiXCR, listing each CDR3 protein once. This sample has about 240,000 distinct CDR3 sequences, with approximately 10% found just once. This clonotype was counted once. Its specificity is unknown. The gene calls are TRBV2 and TRBJ1-5; 8 bases fit TRBD1. This sequence was found in a man in his fifties or sixties in good health. Input material: memory T cells sorted from blood. As DNA, the CDR3 is TGTGCCAGCCTCAAGAAGACAGGGGTCAATCAGCCCCAGCATTTT. Translation gives CASLKKTGVNQPQHF.